The 17 T cell receptor beta chains below come from one sample, sequenced in a study of blood T cell repertoires in COVID-19. The protocol was immunoSEQ multiplex PCR, while the TCRdb copy is restricted to in-frame clones and leaves out a portion. The sample includes hundreds of thousands of clones, 70% to 90% of them seen just once. Sequenced sample: PBMCs or T cells enriched from blood (not recorded which). These TCRs come from a woman between 50 and 59 years old who had recovered from COVID-19.

This chain connects TRBV6-6 to TRBJ2-7; TRBD2 aligns across 7 bases. With 10 bases clipped from V and 4 bases from J, the junction kept 10 bases outside the gene matches. The CDR3 has 13 residues. Germline V gene data show CDR1 as MNHNY and CDR2 as SVGAGI (reference sequence). DNA of the CDR3: TGTGCCACCATTGGGGGAGGGGTTTACGAGCAGTACTTC. Protein: CATIGGGVYEQYF.

CDR3: CASSLESGRAGRFF. The CDR3 coding sequence is TGTGCCAGCAGCTTAGAAAGCGGGAGGGCCGGACGGTTCTTC. The chain combines TRBV11-2 with TRBJ2-1; 10 bases match TRBD2. Looked up from germline, CDR1 is SGHAT and CDR2 is FQNNGV. J was trimmed by 15 bases and V by 0 bases; bases with no gene match: 8. CDR3 size: 14 residues.

The table lists this clone with a few counts. The rearrangement links TRBV9 to TRBJ2-1, with 8 bases aligning to TRBD2. Germline CDR1 and CDR2: SGDLS and YYNGEE. V lost 4 bases, J lost 7 bases, and 13 bases stayed unmatched. There are 16 residues in the CDR3. The CDR3 DNA is TGTGCCAGCAGCCCCCCGGGGGGGCCACAGAGGAATGAGCAGTTCTTC. This translates into CASSPPGGPQRNEQFF.

This sequence joins TRBV28 and TRBJ2-7, with 10 positions matching TRBD2. The CDR3 is made up of 15 amino acids. V dropped 5 bases and J dropped 3; count of bases not matched to a gene: 7. Per the germline V gene, CDR1 is MDHEN and CDR2 is SYDVKM. The CDR3 DNA sequence: TGTGCCAGCAGTACCGTAGCGGGAGGTAGCTACGAGCAGTACTTC. It yields the protein CASSTVAGGSYEQYF.

The rearrangement links TRBV27 to TRBJ2-3, with 9 bases fitting TRBD2. V dropped 7 bases and J dropped 4; count of bases not matched to a gene: 6. This CDR3 is 14 amino acids long. Germline V CDR1 and CDR2: MNHEY, SMNVEV (reference sequence). CDR3 sequence reads: CASKLAGEPDTQYF. Written as DNA, the CDR3 is TGTGCCAGCAAGTTAGCGGGAGAGCCAGATACGCAGTATTTT.

This clone was detected only a few times. This chain links TRBV7-3 with TRBJ1-1; D unclear. Germline CDR1 SGHTA, CDR2 FQGTGA. V was cut by 5 bases and J by 2 bases, with 9 bases left in between. The CDR3 is 13 amino acids. The CDR3 region is CASSITRNTEAFF. The CDR3 nucleotides read TGTGCCAGCAGCATTACTAGAAACACTGAAGCTTTCTTT.

CDR3 nucleotide sequence: TGTGCCAGCAGCCATGACAGGGGGAGGCAGCCCCAGCATTTT. Translating gives CASSHDRGRQPQHF. The chain uses TRBV7-2 and TRBJ1-5, with 9 positions matching TRBD1. With V trimmed by 5 bases and J by 7 bases, 6 bases remained unmatched. Germline V gene data show CDR1 as SGHTA and CDR2 as FQGNSA. This CDR3 comprises 14 residues. Based on the CDR3 plus reference TRBV7-2 and TRBJ1-5, the full variable domain is GAGVSQSPSNKVTEKGKDVELRCDPISGHTALYWYRQSLGQGLEFLIYFQGNSAPDKSGLPSDRFSAERTGGSVSTLTIQRTQQEDSAVYLCASSHDRGRQPQHFGDGTRLSIL.

The chain recombines TRBV28 with TRBJ1-5, with 8 positions matching TRBD1. Trimming at V came to 6 bases and at J to 3 bases, leaving 10 bases not matched to a gene. This CDR3 has 16 amino acids. The germline V gene has CDR1 MDHEN and CDR2 SYDVKM. Here the CDR3 reads CASRRIGTGNNQPQHF. The CDR3 DNA reads TGTGCCAGCAGACGAATCGGGACAGGCAACAATCAGCCCCAGCATTTT.

The chain combines TRBV18 with TRBJ2-2; D is uncertain. The CDR3 totals 12 residues. CDR1 KGHSH and CDR2 LQKENI come from the germline V gene. Trimming removed 6 bases at V and 4 bases at J, with 6 bases between. The CDR3 protein is CASSLFTGELFF. Written as DNA, the CDR3 is TGTGCCAGCTCTTTATTCACCGGGGAGCTGTTTTTT.

The CDR3 loop reads CASSQRTGMGEKLFF. The CDR3 nucleotides are TGTGCCAGCAGCCAACGGACAGGGATGGGCGAAAAACTGTTTTTT. The chain is built from TRBV3-1 (or the pseudogene TRBV3-2) and TRBJ1-4; 8 bases map to TRBD1. From germline, CDR1 is LGHDT and CDR2 YNNKEL (reference sequence). The ends lost 2 bases at V and 8 bases at J; junction bases unmatched: 7. This CDR3 contains 15 residues.

The V gene is TRBV19, the J gene TRBJ2-2, with TRBD1 identical over 7 bases. Trimming took 4 bases from V and 2 from J; bases not matched to a gene: 7. CDR1 is LNHDA, CDR2 SQIVND, per germline (reference sequence). The CDR3 sequence is 16 residues long. The CDR3 protein is CASSTGTVPNTGELFF. The CDR3 coding sequence is TGTGCCAGTAGTACTGGGACAGTGCCCAACACCGGGGAGCTGTTTTTT.

This clone was observed a single time. V is TRBV3-1 (or the pseudogene TRBV3-2) and J is TRBJ2-2; 7 bases match TRBD1. Trimming at V came to 3 bases and at J to 6 bases, leaving 1 base not matched to a gene. The CDR3 runs 13 residues. Germline V gene lookup returns CDR1 LGHDT and CDR2 YNNKEL (reference sequence). The CDR3 sequence is CASSHTGAGELFF. In nucleotides, the CDR3 is TGTGCCAGCAGCCATACAGGGGCCGGGGAGCTGTTTTTT.

As to this clone: Other DNA sequences from this sample encode an identical CDR3 as well. The chain joins TRBV4-1 to TRBJ2-1; no definite D call. CDR3 length equals 13 residues. V lost 0 bases and J 8 bases, leaving 8 bases between the germline ends. Germline V gives CDR1 MGHRA, CDR2 YSYEKL. CDR3 nucleotide sequence: TGCGCCAGCAGCCAAGATCGACGGGATGAGCAGTTCTTC. Amino acids: CASSQDRRDEQFF.

In the case of this clone: One end of the junction varies from germline; a read error may be responsible. The chain uses TRBV19 and TRBJ2-5, with D hard to call. The CDR3 is 13 amino acids. Germline V CDR1 and CDR2: LNHDA, SQIVND (reference sequence). The DNA for the CDR3 is TGTGCCAGTAGTGTAGACCTCGAAGAGACCCAGTACTTC. Translation gives CASSVDLEETQYF.

The V and J genes are TRBV7-3 and TRBJ1-1, with 8 bases aligning to TRBD1. The V gene's germline CDR1 is SGHTA and CDR2 FQGTGA. Trimming took 0 bases from V and 4 from J; bases not matched to a gene: 4. This CDR3 comprises 15 residues. The chain's CDR3 is CASSLTGQAGTEAFF. The CDR3 nucleotides read TGTGCCAGCAGCTTAACGGGACAGGCTGGCACTGAAGCTTTCTTT.

The CDR3 bases are TGTGCCAGCAGCGTAGGGGCCAACAGGGGAGAGACCCAGTACTTC. Translated: CASSVGANRGETQYF. The chain employs TRBV9 and TRBJ2-5; 7 bases are a match to TRBD1. The V gene end was trimmed by 0 bases and the J gene end by 4 bases; junction bases not matched to a gene: 6. The CDR3 totals 15 residues. Germline assignment: CDR1 SGDLS and CDR2 YYNGEE. The full variable domain, rest sourced from reference TRBV9 and TRBJ2-5, is DSGVTQTPKHLITATGQRVTLRCSPRSGDLSVYWYQQSLDQGLQFLIQYYNGEERAKGNILERFSAQQFPDLHSELNLSSLELGDSALYFCASSVGANRGETQYFGPGTRLLVL.

The chain joins TRBV9 to TRBJ1-3; 7 bases match TRBD1. The CDR3 loop spans 15 amino acids. V lost 0 bases, J lost 6 bases, and 6 bases stayed unmatched. The germline V gene has CDR1 SGDLS and CDR2 YYNGEE. Here the CDR3 DNA reads TGTGCCAGCAGCGTAGAGCAGGGGGGCTTAAACACCATATATTTT. Protein: CASSVEQGGLNTIYF.